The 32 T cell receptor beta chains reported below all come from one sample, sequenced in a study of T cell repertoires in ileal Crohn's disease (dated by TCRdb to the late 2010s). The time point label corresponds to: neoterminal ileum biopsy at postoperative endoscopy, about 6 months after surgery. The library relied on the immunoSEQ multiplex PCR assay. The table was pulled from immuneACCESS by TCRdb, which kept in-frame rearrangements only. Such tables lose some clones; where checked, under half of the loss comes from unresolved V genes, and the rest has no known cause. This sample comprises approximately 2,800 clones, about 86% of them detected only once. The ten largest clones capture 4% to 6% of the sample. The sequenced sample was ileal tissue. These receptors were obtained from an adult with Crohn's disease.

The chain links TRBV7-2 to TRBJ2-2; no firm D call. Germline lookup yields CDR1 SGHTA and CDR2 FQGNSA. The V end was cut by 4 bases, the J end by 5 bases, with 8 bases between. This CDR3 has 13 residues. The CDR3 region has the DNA TGTGCCAGCAGCTGGAAGAAGACCGGGGAGCTGTTTTTT. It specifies CASSWKKTGELFF.

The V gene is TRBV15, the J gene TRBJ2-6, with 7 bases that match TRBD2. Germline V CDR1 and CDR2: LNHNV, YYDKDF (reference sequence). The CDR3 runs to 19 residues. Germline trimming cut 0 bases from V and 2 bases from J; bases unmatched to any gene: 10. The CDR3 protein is CATSREGPGRVAGANVLTF. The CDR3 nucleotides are TGTGCCACCAGCAGAGAAGGCCCAGGGAGGGTGGCTGGGGCCAACGTCCTGACTTTC.

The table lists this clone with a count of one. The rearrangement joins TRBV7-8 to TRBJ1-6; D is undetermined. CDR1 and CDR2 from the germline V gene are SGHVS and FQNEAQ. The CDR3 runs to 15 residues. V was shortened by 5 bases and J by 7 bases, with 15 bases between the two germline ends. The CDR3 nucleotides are TGTGCCAGCAGCGCTTTCCTGATGACCAATTCACCCCTCCACTTT. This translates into CASSAFLMTNSPLHF.

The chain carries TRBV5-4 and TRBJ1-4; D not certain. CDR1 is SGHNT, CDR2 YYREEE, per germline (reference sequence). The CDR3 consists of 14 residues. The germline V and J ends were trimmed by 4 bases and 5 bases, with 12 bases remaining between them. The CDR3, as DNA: TGTGCCAGCAGCCCGGCCCTTCAAAATGAAAAACTGTTTTTT. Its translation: CASSPALQNEKLFF.

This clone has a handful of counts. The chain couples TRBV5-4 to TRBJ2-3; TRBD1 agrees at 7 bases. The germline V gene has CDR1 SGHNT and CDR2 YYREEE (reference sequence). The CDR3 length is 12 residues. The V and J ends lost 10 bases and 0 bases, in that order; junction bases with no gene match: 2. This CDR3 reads CAGGQSTDTQYF. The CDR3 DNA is TGTGCCGGGGGACAGAGCACAGATACGCAGTATTTT.

CDR3 DNA: TGCGCCAGCAGCTTGGATGGGATGCGGACCACTGAAGCTTTCTTT. Amino acids: CASSLDGMRTTEAFF. The gene calls are TRBV5-1 and TRBJ1-1; D remains unclear. CDR1 is SGHRS and CDR2 is YFSETQ in the germline V gene. The CDR3 contains 15 residues. V shed 0 bases and J shed 4 bases, with 13 bases lying between them.

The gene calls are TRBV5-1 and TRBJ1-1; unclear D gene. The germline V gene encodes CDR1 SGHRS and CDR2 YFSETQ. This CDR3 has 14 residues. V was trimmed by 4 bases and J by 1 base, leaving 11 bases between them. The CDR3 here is CASSPEGRNTEAFF. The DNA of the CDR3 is TGCGCCAGCAGCCCCGAGGGCAGGAACACTGAAGCTTTCTTT.

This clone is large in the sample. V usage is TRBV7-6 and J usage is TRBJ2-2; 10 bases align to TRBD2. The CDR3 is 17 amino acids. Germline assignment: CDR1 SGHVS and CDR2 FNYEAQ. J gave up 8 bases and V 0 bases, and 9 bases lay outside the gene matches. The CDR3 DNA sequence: TGTGCCAGCAGCTTAGCCCAGCGGGAGGGTTTCACTGGGGAGCTGTTTTTT. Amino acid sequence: CASSLAQREGFTGELFF. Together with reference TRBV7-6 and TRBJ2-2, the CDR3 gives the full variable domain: GAGVSQSPRYKVTKRGQDVALRCDPISGHVSLYWYRQALGQGPEFLTYFNYEAQQDKSGLPNDRFSAERPEGSISTLTIQRTEQRDSAMYRCASSLAQREGFTGELFFGEGSRLTVL.

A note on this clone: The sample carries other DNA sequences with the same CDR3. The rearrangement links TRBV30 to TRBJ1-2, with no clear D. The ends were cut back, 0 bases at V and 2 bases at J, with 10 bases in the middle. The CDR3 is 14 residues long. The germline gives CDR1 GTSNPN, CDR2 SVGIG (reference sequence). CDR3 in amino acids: CAWSVLGRNYGYTF. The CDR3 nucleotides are TGTGCCTGGAGTGTTTTGGGTCGAAACTATGGCTACACCTTC.

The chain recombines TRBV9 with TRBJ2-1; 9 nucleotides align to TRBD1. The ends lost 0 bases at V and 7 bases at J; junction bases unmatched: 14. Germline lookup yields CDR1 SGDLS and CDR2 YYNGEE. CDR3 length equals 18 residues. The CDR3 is CASSVAAGRPGQGNEQFF. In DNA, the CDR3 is TGTGCCAGCAGCGTAGCGGCGGGTAGGCCGGGACAGGGAAATGAGCAGTTCTTC.

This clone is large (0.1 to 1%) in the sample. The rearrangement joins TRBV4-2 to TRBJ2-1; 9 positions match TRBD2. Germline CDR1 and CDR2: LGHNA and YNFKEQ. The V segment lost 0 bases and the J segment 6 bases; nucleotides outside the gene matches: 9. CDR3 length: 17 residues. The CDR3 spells CASSQEPIAGAFNEQFF. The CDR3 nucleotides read TGTGCCAGCAGCCAAGAACCGATAGCGGGGGCCTTCAATGAGCAGTTCTTC.

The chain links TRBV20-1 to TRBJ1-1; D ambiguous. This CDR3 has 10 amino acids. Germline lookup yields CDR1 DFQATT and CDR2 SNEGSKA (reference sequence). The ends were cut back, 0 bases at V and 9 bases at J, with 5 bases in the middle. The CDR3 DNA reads TGCAGTGCTAGAGATTGGCAAGCTTTCTTT. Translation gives CSARDWQAFF.

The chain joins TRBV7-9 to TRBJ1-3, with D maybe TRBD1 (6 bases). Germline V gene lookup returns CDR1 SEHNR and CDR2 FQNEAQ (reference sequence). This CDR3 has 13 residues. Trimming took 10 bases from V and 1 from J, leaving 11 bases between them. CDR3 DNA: TGTGCCACCGTACAGGGATCTGGAAACACCATATATTTT. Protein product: CATVQGSGNTIYF.

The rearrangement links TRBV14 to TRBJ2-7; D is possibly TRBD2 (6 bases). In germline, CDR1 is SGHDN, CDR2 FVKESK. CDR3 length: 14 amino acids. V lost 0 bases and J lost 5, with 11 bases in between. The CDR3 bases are TGTGCCAGCAGCCAAGATGGATGGACTAACGAGCAGTACTTC. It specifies CASSQDGWTNEQYF. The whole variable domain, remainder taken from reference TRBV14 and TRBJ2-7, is EAGVTQFPSHSVIEKGQTVTLRCDPISGHDNLYWYRRVMGKEIKFLLHFVKESKQDESGMPNNRFLAERTGGTYSTLKVQPAELEDSGVYFCASSQDGWTNEQYFGPGTRLTVT.

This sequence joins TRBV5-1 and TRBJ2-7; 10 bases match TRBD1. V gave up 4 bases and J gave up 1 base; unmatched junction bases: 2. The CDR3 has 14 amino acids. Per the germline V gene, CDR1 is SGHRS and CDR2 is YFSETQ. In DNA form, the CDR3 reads TGCGCCAGCAGCCGGGACAGGGGTTCCTACGAGCAGTACTTC. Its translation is CASSRDRGSYEQYF.

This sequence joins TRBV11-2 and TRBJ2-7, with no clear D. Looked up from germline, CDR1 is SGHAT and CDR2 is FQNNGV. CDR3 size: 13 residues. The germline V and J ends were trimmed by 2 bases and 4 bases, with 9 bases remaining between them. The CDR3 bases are TGTGCCAGCAGCTTATACCAGCAATACGAGCAGTACTTC. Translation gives CASSLYQQYEQYF.

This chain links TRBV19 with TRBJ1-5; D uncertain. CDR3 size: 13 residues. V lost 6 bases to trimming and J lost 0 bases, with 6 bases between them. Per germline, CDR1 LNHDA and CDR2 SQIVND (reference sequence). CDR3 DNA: TGTGCCAGTAGCAGTCTTAGCAATCAGCCCCAGCATTTT. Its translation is CASSSLSNQPQHF.

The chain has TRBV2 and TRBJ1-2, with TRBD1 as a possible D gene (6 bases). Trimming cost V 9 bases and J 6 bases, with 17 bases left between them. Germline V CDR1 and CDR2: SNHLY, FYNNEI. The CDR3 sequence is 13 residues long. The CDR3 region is CASTGSVGNGYTF. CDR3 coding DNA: TGTGCCAGTACAGGGTCCGTCGGCAATGGCTACACCTTC.

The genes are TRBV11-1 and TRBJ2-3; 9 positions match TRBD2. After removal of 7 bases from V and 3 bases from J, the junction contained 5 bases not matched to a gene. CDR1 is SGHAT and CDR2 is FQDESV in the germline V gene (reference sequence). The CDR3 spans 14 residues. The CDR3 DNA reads TGTGCCAGCACCGAGACTAGCGGAACAGATACGCAGTATTTT. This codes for CASTETSGTDTQYF. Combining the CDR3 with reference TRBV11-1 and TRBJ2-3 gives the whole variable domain EAEVAQSPRYKITEKSQAVAFWCDPISGHATLYWYRQILGQGPELLVQFQDESVVDDSQLPKDRFSAERLKGVDSTLKIQPAELGDSAMYLCASTETSGTDTQYFGPGTRLTVL.

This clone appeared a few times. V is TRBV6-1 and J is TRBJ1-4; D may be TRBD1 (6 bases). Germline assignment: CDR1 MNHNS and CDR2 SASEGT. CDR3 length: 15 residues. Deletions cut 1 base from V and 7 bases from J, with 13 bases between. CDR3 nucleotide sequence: TGTGCCAGCAGTGAAGATATCGAGGGGGGTGAAAAACTGTTTTTT. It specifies CASSEDIEGGEKLFF.

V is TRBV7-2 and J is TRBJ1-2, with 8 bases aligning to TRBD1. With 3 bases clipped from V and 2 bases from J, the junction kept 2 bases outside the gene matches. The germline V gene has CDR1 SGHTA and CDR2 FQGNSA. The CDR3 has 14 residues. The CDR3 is CASSFRQGNYGYTF. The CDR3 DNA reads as TGTGCCAGCAGCTTTCGACAGGGGAACTATGGCTACACCTTC.

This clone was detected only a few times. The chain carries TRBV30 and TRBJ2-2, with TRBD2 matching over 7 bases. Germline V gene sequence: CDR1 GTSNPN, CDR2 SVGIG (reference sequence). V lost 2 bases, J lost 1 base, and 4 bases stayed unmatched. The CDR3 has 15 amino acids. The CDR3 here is CAWSRLAMNTGELFF. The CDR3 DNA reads TGTGCCTGGAGTCGACTAGCTATGAACACCGGGGAGCTGTTTTTT.

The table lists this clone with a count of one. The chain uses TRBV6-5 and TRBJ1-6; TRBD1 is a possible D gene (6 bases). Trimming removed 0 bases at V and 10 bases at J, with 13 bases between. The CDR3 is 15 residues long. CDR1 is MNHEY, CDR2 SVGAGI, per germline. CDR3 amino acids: CASSYSRDMRSPLHF. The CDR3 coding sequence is TGTGCCAGCAGTTACTCGCGGGACATGAGGTCACCCCTCCACTTT.

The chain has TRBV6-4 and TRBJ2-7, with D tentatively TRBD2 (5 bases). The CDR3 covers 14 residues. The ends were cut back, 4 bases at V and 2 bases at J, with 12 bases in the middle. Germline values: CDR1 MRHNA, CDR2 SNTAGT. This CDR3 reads CASSVGRGPYEQYF. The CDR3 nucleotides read TGTGCCAGCAGTGTGGGTAGAGGGCCCTACGAGCAGTACTTC.

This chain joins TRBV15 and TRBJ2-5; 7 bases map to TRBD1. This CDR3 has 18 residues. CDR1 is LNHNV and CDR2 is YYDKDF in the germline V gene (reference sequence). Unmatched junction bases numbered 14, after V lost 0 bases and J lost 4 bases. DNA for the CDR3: TGTGCCACCAGCAGAGATGTCTCACAGGGGATCGCAAGAGAGACCCAGTACTTC. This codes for CATSRDVSQGIARETQYF.

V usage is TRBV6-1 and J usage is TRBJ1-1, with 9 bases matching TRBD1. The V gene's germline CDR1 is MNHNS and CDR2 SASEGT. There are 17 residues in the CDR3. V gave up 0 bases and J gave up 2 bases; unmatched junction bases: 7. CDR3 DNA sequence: TGTGCCAGCAGTGAAGCCTCCGGGACAGGGCCCAACACTGAAGCTTTCTTT. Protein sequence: CASSEASGTGPNTEAFF.

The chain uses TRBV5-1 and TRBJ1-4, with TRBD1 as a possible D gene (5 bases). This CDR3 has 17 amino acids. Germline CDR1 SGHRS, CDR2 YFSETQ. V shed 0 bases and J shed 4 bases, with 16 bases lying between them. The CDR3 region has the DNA TGCGCCAGCAGCTTGGGTGCAGGGAGGGCTTATAATGAAAAACTGTTTTTT. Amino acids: CASSLGAGRAYNEKLFF. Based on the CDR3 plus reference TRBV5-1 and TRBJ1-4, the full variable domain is KAGVTQTPRYLIKTRGQQVTLSCSPISGHRSVSWYQQTPGQGLQFLFEYFSETQRNKGNFPGRFSGRQFSNSRSEMNVSTLELGDSALYLCASSLGAGRAYNEKLFFGSGTQLSVL.

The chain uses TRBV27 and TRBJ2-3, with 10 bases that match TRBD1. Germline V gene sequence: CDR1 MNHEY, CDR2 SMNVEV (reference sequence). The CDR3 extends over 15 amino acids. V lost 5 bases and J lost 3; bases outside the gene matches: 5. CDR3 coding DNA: TGTGCCAGCAGTCAATGGACAGGGGGGACAGATACGCAGTATTTT. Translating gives CASSQWTGGTDTQYF.

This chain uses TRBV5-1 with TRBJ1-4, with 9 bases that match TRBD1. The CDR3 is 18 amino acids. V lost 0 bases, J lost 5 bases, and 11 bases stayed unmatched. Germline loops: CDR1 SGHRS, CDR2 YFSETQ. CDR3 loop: CASSLALVGQGGNEKLFF. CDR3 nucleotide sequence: TGCGCCAGCAGCTTGGCTTTAGTGGGACAGGGAGGAAATGAAAAACTGTTTTTT.

CDR3 amino acids: CASSLEPDSHSPLHF. DNA of the CDR3: TGTGCCAGCAGCTTGGAACCGGACAGTCATTCACCCCTCCACTTT. This chain joins TRBV5-4 and TRBJ1-6, with D perhaps TRBD1 (6 bases). Germline CDR1 reads SGHNT; CDR2 reads YYREEE (reference sequence). The CDR3 covers 15 residues. V gave up 0 bases and J gave up 8 bases, with 12 bases separating them.

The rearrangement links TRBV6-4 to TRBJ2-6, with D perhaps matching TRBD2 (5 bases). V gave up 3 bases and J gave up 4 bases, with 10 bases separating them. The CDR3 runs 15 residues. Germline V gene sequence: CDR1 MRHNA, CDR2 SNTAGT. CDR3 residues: CASSEGGSGANVLTF. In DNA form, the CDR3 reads TGTGCCAGCAGTGAAGGAGGATCCGGGGCCAACGTCCTGACTTTC.

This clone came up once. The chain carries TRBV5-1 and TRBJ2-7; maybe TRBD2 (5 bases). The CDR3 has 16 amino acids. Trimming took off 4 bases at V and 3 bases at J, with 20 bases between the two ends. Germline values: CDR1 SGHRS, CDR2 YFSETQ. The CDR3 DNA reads TGCGCCAGCAGCCCCCACCGAGGGCCCATATACTACGAGCAGTACTTC. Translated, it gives CASSPHRGPIYYEQYF.